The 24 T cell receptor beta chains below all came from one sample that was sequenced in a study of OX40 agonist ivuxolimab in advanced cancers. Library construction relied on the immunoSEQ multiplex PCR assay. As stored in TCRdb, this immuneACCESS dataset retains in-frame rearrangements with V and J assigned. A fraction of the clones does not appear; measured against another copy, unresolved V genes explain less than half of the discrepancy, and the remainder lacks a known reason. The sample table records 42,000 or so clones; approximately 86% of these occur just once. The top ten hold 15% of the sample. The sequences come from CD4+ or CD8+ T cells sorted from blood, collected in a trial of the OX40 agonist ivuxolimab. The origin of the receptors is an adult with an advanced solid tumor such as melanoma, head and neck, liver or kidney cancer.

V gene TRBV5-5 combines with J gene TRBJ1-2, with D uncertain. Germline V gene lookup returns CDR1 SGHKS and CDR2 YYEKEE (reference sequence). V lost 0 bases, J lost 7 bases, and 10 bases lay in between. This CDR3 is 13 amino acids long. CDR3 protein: CASSLDRRRGYTF. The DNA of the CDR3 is TGTGCCAGCAGCTTGGATCGGAGGCGTGGCTACACCTTC.

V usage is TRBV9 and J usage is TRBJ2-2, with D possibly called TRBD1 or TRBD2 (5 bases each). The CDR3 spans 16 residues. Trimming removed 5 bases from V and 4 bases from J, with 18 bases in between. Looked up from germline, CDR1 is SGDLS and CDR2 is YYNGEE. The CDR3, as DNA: TGTGCCAGCAGTGACGGACAACGAGGGATCACCGGGGAGCTGTTTTTT. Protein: CASSDGQRGITGELFF.

As DNA, the CDR3 is TGTGCCAGCAGAACCATGGGACAGACACTGACTAACTATGGCTACACCTTC. Its protein is CASRTMGQTLTNYGYTF. The V call is TRBV27, the J call TRBJ1-2, with 7 bases matching TRBD1. CDR1 is MNHEY, CDR2 SMNVEV, per germline (reference sequence). Trimming took 6 bases from V and 0 from J; bases not matched to a gene: 13. The CDR3 contains 17 residues.

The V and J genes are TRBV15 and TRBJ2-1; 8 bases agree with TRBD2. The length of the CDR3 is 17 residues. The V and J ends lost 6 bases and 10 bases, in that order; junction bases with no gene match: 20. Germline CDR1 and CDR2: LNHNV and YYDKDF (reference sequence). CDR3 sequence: CATRGRVGAAGVKEQFF. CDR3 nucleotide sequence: TGTGCCACCAGGGGAAGGGTCGGGGCAGCGGGAGTAAAGGAGCAGTTCTTC.

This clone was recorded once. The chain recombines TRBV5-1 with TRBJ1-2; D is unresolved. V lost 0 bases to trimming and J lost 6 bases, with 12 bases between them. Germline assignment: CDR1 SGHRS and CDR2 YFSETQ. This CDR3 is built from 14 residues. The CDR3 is CASSLVAARDGYTF. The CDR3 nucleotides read TGCGCCAGCAGCTTGGTAGCGGCGAGGGATGGCTACACCTTC.

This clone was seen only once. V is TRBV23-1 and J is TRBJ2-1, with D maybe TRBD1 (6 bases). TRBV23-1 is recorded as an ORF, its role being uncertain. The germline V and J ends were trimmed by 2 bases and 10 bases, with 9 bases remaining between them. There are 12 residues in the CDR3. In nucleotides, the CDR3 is TGCGCCAGCAGTCAAATGGGACACGAGCAGTTCTTC. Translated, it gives CASSQMGHEQFF.

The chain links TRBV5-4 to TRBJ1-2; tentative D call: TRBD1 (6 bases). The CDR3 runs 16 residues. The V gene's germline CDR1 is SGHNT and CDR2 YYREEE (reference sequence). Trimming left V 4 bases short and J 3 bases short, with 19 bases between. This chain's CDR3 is CASSTLLGGQDYGYTF. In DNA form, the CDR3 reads TGTGCCAGCAGCACCCTCCTCGGGGGGCAGGACTATGGCTACACCTTC.

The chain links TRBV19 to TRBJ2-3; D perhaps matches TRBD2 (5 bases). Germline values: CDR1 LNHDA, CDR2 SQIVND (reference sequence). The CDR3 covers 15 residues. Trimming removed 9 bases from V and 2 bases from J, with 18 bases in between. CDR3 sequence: CASQSGLTYTDTQYF. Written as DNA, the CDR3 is TGTGCCAGCCAGTCCGGACTGACATACACAGATACGCAGTATTTT.

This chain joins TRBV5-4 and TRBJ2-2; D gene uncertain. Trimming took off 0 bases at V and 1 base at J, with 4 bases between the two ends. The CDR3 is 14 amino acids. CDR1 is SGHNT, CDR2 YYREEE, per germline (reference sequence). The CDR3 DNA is TGTGCCAGCAGCTTGGGACAGAACACCGGGGAGCTGTTTTTT. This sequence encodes CASSLGQNTGELFF.

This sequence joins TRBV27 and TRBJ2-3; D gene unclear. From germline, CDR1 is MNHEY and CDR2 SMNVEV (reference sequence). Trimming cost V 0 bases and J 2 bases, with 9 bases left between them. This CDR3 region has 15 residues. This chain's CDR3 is CASSLSIRVTDTQYF. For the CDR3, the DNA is TGTGCCAGCAGTTTATCGATTAGGGTCACAGATACGCAGTATTTT.

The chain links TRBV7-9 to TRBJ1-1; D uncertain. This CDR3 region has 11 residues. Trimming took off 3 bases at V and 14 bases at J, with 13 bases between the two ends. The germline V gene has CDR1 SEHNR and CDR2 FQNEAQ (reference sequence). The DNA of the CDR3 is TGTGCCAGCAGCTTCGACTTGGTAGGCTTCTTT. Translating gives CASSFDLVGFF.

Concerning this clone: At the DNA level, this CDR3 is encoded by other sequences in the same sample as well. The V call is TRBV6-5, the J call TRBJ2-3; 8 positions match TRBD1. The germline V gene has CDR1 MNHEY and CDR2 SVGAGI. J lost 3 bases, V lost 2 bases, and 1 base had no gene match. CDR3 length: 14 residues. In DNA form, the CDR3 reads TGTGCCAGCAGTTACGGACAGGGAACAGATACGCAGTATTTT. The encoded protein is CASSYGQGTDTQYF.

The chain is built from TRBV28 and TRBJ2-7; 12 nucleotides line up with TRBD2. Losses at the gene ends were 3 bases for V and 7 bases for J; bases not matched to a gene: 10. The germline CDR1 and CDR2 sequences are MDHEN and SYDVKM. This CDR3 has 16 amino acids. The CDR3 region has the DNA TGTGCCAGCAGTTTTCGGAGGACTAGCGGGGCGGGGGAGCAGTACGTC. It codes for CASSFRRTSGAGEQYV.

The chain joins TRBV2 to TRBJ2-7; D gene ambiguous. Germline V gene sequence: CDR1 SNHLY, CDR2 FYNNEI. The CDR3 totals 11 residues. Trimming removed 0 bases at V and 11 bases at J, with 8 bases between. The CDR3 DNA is TGTGCCAGCAGTGAAGCGGAGTGGGAGTACGTC. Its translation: CASSEAEWEYV.

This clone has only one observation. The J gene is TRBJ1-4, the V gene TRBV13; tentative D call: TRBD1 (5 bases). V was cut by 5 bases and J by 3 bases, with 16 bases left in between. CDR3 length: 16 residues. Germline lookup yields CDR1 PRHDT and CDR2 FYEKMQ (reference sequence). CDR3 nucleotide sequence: TGTGCCAGCAGCCACCGATACGGGACGTCTAATGAAAAACTGTTTTTT. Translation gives CASSHRYGTSNEKLFF.

The CDR3, as DNA: TGTGCCAGCAGCTATGACAGCACAGATACGCAGTATTTT. Encoded protein: CASSYDSTDTQYF. The chain recombines TRBV9 with TRBJ2-3; D is uncertain. The CDR3 is made up of 13 amino acids. The V end lost 4 bases, the J end lost 0 bases, and 6 bases lay between the germline ends. Germline values: CDR1 SGDLS, CDR2 YYNGEE.

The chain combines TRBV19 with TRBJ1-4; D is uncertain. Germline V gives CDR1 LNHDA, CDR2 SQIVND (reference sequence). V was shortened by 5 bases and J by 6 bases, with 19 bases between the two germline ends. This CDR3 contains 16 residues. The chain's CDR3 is CASSPNSRGVDEKLFF. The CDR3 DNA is TGTGCCAGTAGTCCCAACTCGCGTGGGGTGGATGAAAAACTGTTTTTT.

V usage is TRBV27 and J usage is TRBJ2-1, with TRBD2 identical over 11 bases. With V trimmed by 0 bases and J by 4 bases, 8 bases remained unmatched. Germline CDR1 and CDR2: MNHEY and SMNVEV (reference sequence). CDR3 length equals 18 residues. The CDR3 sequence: CASSLSAGLAGGYNEQFF. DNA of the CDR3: TGTGCCAGCAGTTTATCCGCCGGTCTAGCGGGAGGATACAATGAGCAGTTCTTC.

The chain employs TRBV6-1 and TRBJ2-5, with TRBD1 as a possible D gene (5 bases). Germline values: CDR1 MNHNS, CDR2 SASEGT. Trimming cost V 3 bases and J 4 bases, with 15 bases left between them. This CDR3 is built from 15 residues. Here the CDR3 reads CASSDGRVRLETQYF. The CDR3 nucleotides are TGTGCCAGCAGTGATGGCAGGGTGCGTTTAGAGACCCAGTACTTC.

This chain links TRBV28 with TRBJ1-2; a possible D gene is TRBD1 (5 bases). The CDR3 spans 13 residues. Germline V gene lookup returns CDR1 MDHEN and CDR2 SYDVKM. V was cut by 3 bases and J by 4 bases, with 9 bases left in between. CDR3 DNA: TGTGCCAGCAGTTTGGCGGGGGGCTATGGCTACACCTTC. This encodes CASSLAGGYGYTF.

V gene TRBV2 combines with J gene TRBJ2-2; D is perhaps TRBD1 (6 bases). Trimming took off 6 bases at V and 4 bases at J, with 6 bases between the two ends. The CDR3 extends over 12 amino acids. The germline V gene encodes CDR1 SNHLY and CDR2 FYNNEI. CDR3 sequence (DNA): TGTGCCAGCAGAGGGGGCACCGGGGAGCTGTTTTTT. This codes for CASRGGTGELFF.

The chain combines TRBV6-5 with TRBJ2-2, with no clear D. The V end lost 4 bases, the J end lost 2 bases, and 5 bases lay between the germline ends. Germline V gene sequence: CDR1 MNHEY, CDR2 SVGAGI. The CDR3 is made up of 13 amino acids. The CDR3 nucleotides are TGTGCCAGCAGTTCGACAAACACCGGGGAGCTGTTTTTT. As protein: CASSSTNTGELFF.

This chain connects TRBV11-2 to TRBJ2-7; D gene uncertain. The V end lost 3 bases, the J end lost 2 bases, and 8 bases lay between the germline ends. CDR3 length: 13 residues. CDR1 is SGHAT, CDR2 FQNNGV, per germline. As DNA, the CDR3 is TGTGCCAGCAGCTTCGGCAGTACCTACGAGCAGTACTTC. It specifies CASSFGSTYEQYF.

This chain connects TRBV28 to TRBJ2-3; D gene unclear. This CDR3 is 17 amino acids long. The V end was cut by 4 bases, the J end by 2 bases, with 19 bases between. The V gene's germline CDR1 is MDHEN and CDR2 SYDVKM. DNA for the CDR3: TGTGCCAGCAGTTCGACACAGAGAGTAATTAACACAGATACGCAGTATTTT. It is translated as CASSSTQRVINTDTQYF.